The clone carrying this TCR beta chain occurred once. What it binds is not known. This record comes from a study of cytomegalovirus exposure and HLA in healthy donors. Study-wide points: Later, an analysis found that common viral pathogens appeared to be linked with several of the most significant clusters. Altogether, 160 or so TCR beta chains were recorded as cytomegalovirus-associated. In a later analysis, V- and J-gene trimming of beta chains associated with a DCLRE1C missense variant, replicated independently.

This CDR3 is 18 amino acids long. With 5 bases removed from V and 0 bases from J, the gap between germline ends came to 19 bases. Germline V CDR1 and CDR2: MNHEY, SMNVEV (reference sequence). Vbeta (60) and Jbeta (13) primers were used in the PCR. Profiled with immunoSEQ multiplex PCR; TCRdb holds only in-frame clones, not every one. The sample has roughly 140,000 clones, around 80% seen once. This sequence originates from a female donor in good health and CMV-seronegative. What was sequenced was PBMCs. This chain links TRBV27 with TRBJ2-2, with D possibly being TRBD1 (5 bases). CDR3 bases: TGTGCCAGCAGTCCACCCCAAGTAGGGGTATCGAACACCGGGGAGCTGTTTTTT. Translating it yields CASSPPQVGVSNTGELFF.